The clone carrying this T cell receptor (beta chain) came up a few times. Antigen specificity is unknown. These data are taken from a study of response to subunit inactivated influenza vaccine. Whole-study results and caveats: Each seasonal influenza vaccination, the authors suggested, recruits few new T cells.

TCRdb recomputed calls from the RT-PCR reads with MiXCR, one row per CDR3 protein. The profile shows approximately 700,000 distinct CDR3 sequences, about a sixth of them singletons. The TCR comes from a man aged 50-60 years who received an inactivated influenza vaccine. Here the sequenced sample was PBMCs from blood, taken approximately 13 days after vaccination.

The CDR3 is CSVVLAGTSSYEQYF. The CDR3 DNA sequence: TGCAGTGTTGTGCTAGCGGGTACCAGCTCCTACGAGCAGTACTTC. V usage is TRBV20-1 and J usage is TRBJ2-7; 8 nucleotides match TRBD2. The CDR3 has 15 amino acids. Losses at the gene ends were 7 bases for V and 0 bases for J; bases not matched to a gene: 11. CDR1 is DFQATT, CDR2 SNEGSKA, per germline (reference sequence).